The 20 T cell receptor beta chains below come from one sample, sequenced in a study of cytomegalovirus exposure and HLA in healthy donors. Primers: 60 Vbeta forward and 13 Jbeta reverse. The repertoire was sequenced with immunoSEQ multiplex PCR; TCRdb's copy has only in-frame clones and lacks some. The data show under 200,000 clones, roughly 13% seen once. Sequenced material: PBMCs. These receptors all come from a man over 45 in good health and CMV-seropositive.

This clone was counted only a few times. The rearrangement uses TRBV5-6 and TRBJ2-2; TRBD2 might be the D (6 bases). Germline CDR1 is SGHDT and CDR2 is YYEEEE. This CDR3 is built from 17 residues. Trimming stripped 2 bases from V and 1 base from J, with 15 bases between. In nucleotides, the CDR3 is TGTGCCAGCAGCTTAAGAACTAGCAAGTGGAACACCGGGGAGCTGTTTTTT. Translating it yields CASSLRTSKWNTGELFF.

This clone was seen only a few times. CDR3 coding DNA: TGTGCCAGCAGCCCTTACACAGATACGCAGTATTTT. Protein sequence: CASSPYTDTQYF. This chain links TRBV9 with TRBJ2-3; D uncertain. This CDR3 spans 12 amino acids. Germline V lookup: CDR1 SGDLS, CDR2 YYNGEE. Trimming took off 4 bases at V and 2 bases at J, with 5 bases between the two ends. Variable domain in full (rest from reference TRBV9 and TRBJ2-3): DSGVTQTPKHLITATGQRVTLRCSPRSGDLSVYWYQQSLDQGLQFLIQYYNGEERAKGNILERFSAQQFPDLHSELNLSSLELGDSALYFCASSPYTDTQYFGPGTRLTVL.

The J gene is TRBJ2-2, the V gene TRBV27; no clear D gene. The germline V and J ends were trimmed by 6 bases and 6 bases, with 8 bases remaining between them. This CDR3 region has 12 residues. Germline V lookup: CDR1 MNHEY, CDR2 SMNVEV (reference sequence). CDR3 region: CASRTTPGELFF. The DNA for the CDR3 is TGTGCCAGCAGGACGACACCCGGGGAGCTGTTTTTT.

The CDR3 nucleotides read TGTGCCAGCAGTGAGCAAGCTTCCTACGAGCAGTACTTC. The encoded protein is CASSEQASYEQYF. This rearrangement joins TRBV6-4 to TRBJ2-7; D gene uncertain. This CDR3 has 13 residues. Germline-derived CDR1 and CDR2 are MRHNA and SNTAGT. V lost 3 bases and J lost 1, with 7 bases in between.

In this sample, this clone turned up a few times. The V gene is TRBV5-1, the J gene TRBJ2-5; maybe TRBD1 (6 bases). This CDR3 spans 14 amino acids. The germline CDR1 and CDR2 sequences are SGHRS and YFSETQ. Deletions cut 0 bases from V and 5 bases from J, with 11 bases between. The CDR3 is CASSLVQGGETQYF. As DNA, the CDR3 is TGCGCCAGCAGCTTGGTACAGGGTGGGGAGACCCAGTACTTC.

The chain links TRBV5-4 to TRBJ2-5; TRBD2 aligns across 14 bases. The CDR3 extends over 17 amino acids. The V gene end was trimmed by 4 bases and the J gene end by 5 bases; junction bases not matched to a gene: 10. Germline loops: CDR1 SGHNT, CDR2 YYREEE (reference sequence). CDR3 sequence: CASSGGLAGVLGETQYF. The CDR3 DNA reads TGTGCCAGCAGCGGGGGACTAGCGGGGGTGCTGGGCGAGACCCAGTACTTC.

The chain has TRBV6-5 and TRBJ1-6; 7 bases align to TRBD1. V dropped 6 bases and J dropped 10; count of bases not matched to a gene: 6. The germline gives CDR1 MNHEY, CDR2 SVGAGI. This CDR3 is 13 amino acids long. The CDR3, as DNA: TGTGCCAGCAGACGGGGACAGAGCTCACCCCTCCACTTT. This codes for CASRRGQSSPLHF.

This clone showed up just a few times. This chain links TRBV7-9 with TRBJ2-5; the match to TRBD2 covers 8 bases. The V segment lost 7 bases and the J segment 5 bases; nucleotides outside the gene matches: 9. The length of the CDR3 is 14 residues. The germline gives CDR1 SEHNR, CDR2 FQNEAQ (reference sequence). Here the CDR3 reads CASTPRTGGETQYF. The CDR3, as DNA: TGTGCCAGCACCCCCCGGACGGGAGGGGAGACCCAGTACTTC.

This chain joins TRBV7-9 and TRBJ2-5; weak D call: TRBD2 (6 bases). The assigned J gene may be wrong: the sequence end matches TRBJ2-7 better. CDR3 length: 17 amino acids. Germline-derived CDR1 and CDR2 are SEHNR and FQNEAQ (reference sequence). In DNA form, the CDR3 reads TGTGCCAGCAGCACGGAAAACCGCGGGACGGCCGGACACGAGCAGTACTTC. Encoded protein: CASSTENRGTAGHEQYF.

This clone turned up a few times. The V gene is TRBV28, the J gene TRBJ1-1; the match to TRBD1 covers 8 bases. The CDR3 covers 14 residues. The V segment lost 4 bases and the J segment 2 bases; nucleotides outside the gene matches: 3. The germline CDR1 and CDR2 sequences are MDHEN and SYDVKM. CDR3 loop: CASSSGGVNTEAFF. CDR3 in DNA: TGTGCCAGCAGTTCAGGGGGCGTAAACACTGAAGCTTTCTTT.

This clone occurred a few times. CDR3 DNA: TGTGCCAGCAGTTTACCAGGGGGCGACTCCGGGGAGCTGTTTTTT. It specifies CASSLPGGDSGELFF. This chain links TRBV27 with TRBJ2-2; 8 bases align to TRBD1. The V segment lost 2 bases and the J segment 6 bases; nucleotides outside the gene matches: 5. In germline, CDR1 is MNHEY, CDR2 SMNVEV (reference sequence). The CDR3 sequence is 15 residues long.

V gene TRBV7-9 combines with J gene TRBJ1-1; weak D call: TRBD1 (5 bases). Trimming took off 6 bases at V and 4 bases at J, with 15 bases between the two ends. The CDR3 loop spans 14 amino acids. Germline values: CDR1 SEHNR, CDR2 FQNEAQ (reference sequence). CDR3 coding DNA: TGTGCCAGCAGTTCCCTCCGGGGGGGCACTGAAGCTTTCTTT. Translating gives CASSSLRGGTEAFF.

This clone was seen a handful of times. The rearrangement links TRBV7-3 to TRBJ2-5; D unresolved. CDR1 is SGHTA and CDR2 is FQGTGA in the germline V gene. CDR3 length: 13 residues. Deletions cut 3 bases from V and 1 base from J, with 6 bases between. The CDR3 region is CASSLGSQETQYF. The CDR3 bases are TGTGCCAGCAGCTTGGGCAGCCAAGAGACCCAGTACTTC.

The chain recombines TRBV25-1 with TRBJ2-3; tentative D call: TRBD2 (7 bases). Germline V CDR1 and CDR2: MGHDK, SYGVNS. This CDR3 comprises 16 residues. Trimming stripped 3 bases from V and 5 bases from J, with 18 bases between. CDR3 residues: CASSEKGGGQRDTQYF. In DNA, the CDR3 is TGTGCCAGCAGTGAGAAGGGCGGGGGCCAGAGAGATACGCAGTATTTT.

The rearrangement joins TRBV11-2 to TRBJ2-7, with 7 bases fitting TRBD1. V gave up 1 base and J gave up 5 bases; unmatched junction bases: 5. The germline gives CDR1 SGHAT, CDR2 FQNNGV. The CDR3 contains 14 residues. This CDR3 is CASSLVEGANEQYF. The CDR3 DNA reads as TGTGCCAGCAGCTTAGTAGAGGGGGCCAACGAGCAGTACTTC.

CDR3 protein: CSAGGRQETQYF. Written as DNA, the CDR3 is TGCAGCGCTGGAGGAAGGCAAGAGACCCAGTACTTC. The chain employs TRBV29-1 and TRBJ2-5; tentative D call: TRBD2 (5 bases). CDR3 length: 12 residues. Germline V gene data show CDR1 as SQVTM and CDR2 as ANQGSEA. V lost 7 bases to trimming and J lost 2 bases, with 11 bases between them.

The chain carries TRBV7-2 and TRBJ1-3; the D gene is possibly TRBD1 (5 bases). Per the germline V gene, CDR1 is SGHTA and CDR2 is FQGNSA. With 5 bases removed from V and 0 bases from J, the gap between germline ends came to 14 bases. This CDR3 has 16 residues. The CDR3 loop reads CASSVTGTNSGNTIYF. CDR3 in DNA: TGTGCCAGCAGCGTAACAGGAACTAACTCTGGAAACACCATATATTTT.

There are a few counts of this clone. The CDR3 coding sequence is TGTGCCAGTAGTATGACGGCCAGGGGCACTGAAGCTTTCTTT. This codes for CASSMTARGTEAFF. The V call is TRBV19, the J call TRBJ1-1; tentative D call: TRBD1 (6 bases). V lost 3 bases to trimming and J lost 4 bases, with 12 bases between them. The CDR3 loop spans 14 amino acids. Germline assignment: CDR1 LNHDA and CDR2 SQIVND (reference sequence).

The CDR3 region has the DNA TGTGCCAGCAGCGACCGCGGAGGGGCTGCGTACGAGCAGTACTTC. It translates to CASSDRGGAAYEQYF. The rearrangement joins TRBV7-3 to TRBJ2-7; D possibly corresponds to TRBD2 (6 bases). The V gene lost 5 bases and the J gene lost 4 bases, with 18 bases spanning the gap. Germline CDR1 SGHTA, CDR2 FQGTGA. The CDR3 is 15 amino acids. Full variable domain (outside the CDR3, taken from reference TRBV7-3 and TRBJ2-7): GAGVSQTPSNKVTEKGKYVELRCDPISGHTALYWYRQSLGQGPEFLIYFQGTGAADDSGLPNDRFFAVRPEGSVSTLKIQRTERGDSAVYLCASSDRGGAAYEQYFGPGTRLTVT.

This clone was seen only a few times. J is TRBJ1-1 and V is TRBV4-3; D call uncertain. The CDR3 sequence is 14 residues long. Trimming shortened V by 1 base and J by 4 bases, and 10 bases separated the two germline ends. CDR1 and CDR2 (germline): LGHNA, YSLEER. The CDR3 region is CASSQGPGSTEAFF. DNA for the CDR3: TGCGCCAGCAGCCAAGGCCCGGGGTCCACTGAAGCTTTCTTT.